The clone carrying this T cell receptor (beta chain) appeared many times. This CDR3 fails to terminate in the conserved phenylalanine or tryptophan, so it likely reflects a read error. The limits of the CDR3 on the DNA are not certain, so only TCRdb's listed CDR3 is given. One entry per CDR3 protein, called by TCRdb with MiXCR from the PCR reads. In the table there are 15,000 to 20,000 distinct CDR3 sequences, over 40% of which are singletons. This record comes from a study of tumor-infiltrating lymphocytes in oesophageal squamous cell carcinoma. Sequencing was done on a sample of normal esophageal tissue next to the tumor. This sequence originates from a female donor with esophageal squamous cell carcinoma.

The CDR3: CASSPRGGQVEGYTFGS. V and J are TRBV7-4 and TRBJ2-7; the table's D call, TRBD1, has no DNA check behind it. Germline V gene data show CDR1 as SGHVT and CDR2 as SQSDAQ. The CDR3 is 17 residues long, counting both termini.